This T cell receptor beta chain comes out of a study of T-cell memory formation after mild COVID-19. About the research overall: TCR clusters showed largely donor specificity. Findings of the study overall: Those CD4+ clones that contracted were mainly in CM and EM (CD8+ ones in EMRA). Whether second-wave clones peaking at day 37 were SARS-CoV-2 specific went unconfirmed.

A single record per CDR3 protein comes from TCRdb applying MiXCR to the 5' RACE reads. Here the sample spans tens of thousands of distinct CDR3 sequences, approximately 10% being singletons. CDR1 is LGHNA and CDR2 is YSLEER in the germline V gene. CDR3 length: 13 amino acids. The V and J ends lost 0 bases and 9 bases respectively, with 6 bases between them. This clonotype was picked up many times. Its target is unknown. The source is a man younger than 35 who had mild COVID-19 (a few samples of this study predate the infection). Cell type and time point are not known. The chain links TRBV4-3 to TRBJ1-6; no clear D. The sequenced material came from PBMCs or a T cell subset sorted from them (not recorded which). For the CDR3, the DNA is TGCGCCAGCAGCCAAGATCTATTTTCACCCCTCCACTTT. Protein product: CASSQDLFSPLHF.